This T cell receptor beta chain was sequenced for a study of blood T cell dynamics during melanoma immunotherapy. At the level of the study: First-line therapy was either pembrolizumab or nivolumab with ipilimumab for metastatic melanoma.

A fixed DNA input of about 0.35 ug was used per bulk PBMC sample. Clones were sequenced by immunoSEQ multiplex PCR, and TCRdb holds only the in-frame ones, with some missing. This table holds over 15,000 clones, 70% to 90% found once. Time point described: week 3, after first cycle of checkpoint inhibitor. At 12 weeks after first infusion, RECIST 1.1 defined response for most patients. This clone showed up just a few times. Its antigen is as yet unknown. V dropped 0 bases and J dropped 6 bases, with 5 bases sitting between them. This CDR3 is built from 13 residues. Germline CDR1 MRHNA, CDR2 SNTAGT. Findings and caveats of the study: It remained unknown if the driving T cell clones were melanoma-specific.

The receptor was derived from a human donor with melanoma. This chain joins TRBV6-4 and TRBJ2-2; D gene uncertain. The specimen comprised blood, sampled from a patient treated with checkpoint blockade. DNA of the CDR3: TGTGCCAGCAGTGACTCGACCCCCGGGGAGCTGTTTTTT. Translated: CASSDSTPGELFF.